This entry lists 9 T cell receptor beta chains sequenced from one sample in a study of T cells in localized non-small cell lung cancer. Only in-frame clones appear in the TCRdb table, and some are missing; sequencing was by immunoSEQ multiplex PCR. The sample includes around 79,000 clones, around 80% of them seen just once. The sequencing here drew on PBMCs, taken before any cancer treatment. The source is a man aged 40 to 70 with stage II squamous cell lung carcinoma.

This chain uses TRBV6-6 with TRBJ1-6; D unresolved. Germline CDR1 MNHNY, CDR2 SVGAGI (reference sequence). The germline V and J ends were trimmed by 2 bases and 11 bases, with 7 bases remaining between them. The length of the CDR3 is 12 residues. This CDR3 reads CASSYGGTPLHF. The CDR3 nucleotides are TGTGCCAGCAGTTACGGCGGGACACCCCTCCACTTT.

This sequence joins TRBV5-1 and TRBJ2-1; 8 positions agree with TRBD2. Germline CDR1 reads SGHRS; CDR2 reads YFSETQ. The CDR3 has 14 residues. Unmatched junction bases numbered 7, after V lost 3 bases and J lost 8 bases. CDR3 residues: CASSWTSILDEQFF. CDR3 DNA sequence: TGCGCCAGCAGCTGGACTAGCATCTTGGATGAGCAGTTCTTC. The full variable domain, rest sourced from reference TRBV5-1 and TRBJ2-1, is KAGVTQTPRYLIKTRGQQVTLSCSPISGHRSVSWYQQTPGQGLQFLFEYFSETQRNKGNFPGRFSGRQFSNSRSEMNVSTLELGDSALYLCASSWTSILDEQFFGPGTRLTVL.

The V call is TRBV19, the J call TRBJ2-2; no reliable D call. This CDR3 spans 14 amino acids. The germline gives CDR1 LNHDA, CDR2 SQIVND (reference sequence). V lost 3 bases and J lost 7, with 12 bases in between. Here the CDR3 reads CASSMRTYGGELFF. The DNA for the CDR3 is TGTGCCAGTAGTATGAGAACCTACGGCGGGGAGCTGTTTTTT.

By proportion, this clone is medium-sized. J is TRBJ2-1 and V is TRBV4-2; 8 bases align to TRBD2. This CDR3 has 16 amino acids. Germline V gives CDR1 LGHNA, CDR2 YNFKEQ. J lost 3 bases, V lost 0 bases, and 4 bases had no gene match. CDR3 amino acids: CASSQDVAGHYNEQFF. As DNA, the CDR3 is TGTGCCAGCAGCCAAGATGTAGCGGGGCACTACAATGAGCAGTTCTTC.

V usage is TRBV25-1 and J usage is TRBJ1-2; D gene uncertain. This CDR3 has 14 residues. The V end lost 1 base, the J end lost 7 bases, and 13 bases lay between the germline ends. CDR1 and CDR2 (germline): MGHDK, SYGVNS. As DNA, the CDR3 is TGTGCCAGCAGTGAATCAAGAATTCGGGGTGGCTACACCTTC. Its protein is CASSESRIRGGYTF.

This rearrangement joins TRBV5-4 to TRBJ1-3; 8 bases agree with TRBD1. Germline CDR1 SGHNT, CDR2 YYREEE (reference sequence). This CDR3 spans 16 amino acids. The ends lost 6 bases at V and 2 bases at J; junction bases unmatched: 10. The CDR3 bases are TGTGCCAGCACCAACGGGGTGACAGGGGCTGGAAACACCATATATTTT. This codes for CASTNGVTGAGNTIYF.

The rearrangement joins TRBV6-1 to TRBJ2-7; TRBD1 is a possible D gene (6 bases). Trimming stripped 4 bases from V and 0 bases from J, with 16 bases between. CDR3 length: 16 residues. From germline, CDR1 is MNHNS and CDR2 SASEGT. The CDR3 sequence is CASSGETGAFSYEQYF. In DNA, the CDR3 is TGTGCCAGCAGTGGAGAGACAGGAGCGTTCTCCTACGAGCAGTACTTC.

The V gene is TRBV7-9, the J gene TRBJ2-5; tentative D call: TRBD2 (6 bases). Germline CDR1 and CDR2: SEHNR and FQNEAQ (reference sequence). Trimming pared 3 bases from V and 5 bases from J, leaving 19 bases between. This CDR3 contains 16 residues. As DNA, the CDR3 is TGTGCCAGCAGCTTCGGCGGGGATCCCCCAGGGGAGACCCAGTACTTC. It translates to CASSFGGDPPGETQYF. Together with reference TRBV7-9 and TRBJ2-5, the CDR3 gives the full variable domain: DTGVSQNPRHKITKRGQNVTFRCDPISEHNRLYWYRQTLGQGPEFLTYFQNEAQLEKSRLLSDRFSAERPKGSFSTLEIQRTEQGDSAMYLCASSFGGDPPGETQYFGPGTRLLVL.

The rearrangement links TRBV5-4 to TRBJ2-3; D might be TRBD1 (6 bases). CDR1 is SGHNT and CDR2 is YYREEE in the germline V gene (reference sequence). The CDR3 runs to 13 residues. V dropped 2 bases and J dropped 6 bases, with 10 bases sitting between them. CDR3 DNA: TGTGCCAGCAGCTTTCAAGGGGGTGATACGCAGTATTTT. Translation gives CASSFQGGDTQYF.